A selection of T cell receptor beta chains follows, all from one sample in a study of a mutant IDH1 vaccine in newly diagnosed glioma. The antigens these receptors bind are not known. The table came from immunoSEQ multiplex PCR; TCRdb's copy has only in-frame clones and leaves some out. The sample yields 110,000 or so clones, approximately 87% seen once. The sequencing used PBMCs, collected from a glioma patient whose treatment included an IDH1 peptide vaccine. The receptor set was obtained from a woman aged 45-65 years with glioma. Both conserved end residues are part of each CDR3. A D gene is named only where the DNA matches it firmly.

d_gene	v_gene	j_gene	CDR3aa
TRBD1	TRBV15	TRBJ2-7	CATSSKGTAPIYEQYF
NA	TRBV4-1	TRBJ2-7	CASSQAGGRSTYEQYF
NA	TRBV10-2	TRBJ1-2	CASSGAATSGYTF
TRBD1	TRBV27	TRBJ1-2	CASSRGQGDPYGYTF
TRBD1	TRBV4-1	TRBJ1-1	CASSQARQGAEAFF
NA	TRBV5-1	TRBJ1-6	CASRRTENTDSPLHF
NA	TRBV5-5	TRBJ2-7	CASSLATGHLRAYEQYF
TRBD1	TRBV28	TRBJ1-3	CASSSHGQGAYTIYF
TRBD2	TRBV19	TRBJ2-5	CASSIGASGTQETQYF
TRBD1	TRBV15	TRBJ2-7	CATSRGDRVSYEQYF
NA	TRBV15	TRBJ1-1	CATSRGDRRDTEAFF
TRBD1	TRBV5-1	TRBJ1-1	CASSSWTGGNTEAFF
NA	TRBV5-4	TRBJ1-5	CASSTAPNNQPQHF
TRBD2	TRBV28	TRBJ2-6	CASSRGTSGRTGANVLTF
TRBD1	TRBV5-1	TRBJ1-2	CASSSGGLDYYGYTF